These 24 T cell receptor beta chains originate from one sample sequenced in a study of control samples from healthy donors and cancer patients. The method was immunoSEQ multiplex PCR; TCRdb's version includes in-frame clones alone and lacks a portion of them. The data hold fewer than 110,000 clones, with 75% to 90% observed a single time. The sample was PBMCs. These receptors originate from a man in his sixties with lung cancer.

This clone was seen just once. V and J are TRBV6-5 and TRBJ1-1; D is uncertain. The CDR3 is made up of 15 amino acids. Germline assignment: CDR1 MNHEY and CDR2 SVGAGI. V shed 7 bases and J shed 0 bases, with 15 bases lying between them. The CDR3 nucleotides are TGTGCCAGCACCTTAGACGGTAACATGAACACTGAAGCTTTCTTT. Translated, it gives CASTLDGNMNTEAFF.

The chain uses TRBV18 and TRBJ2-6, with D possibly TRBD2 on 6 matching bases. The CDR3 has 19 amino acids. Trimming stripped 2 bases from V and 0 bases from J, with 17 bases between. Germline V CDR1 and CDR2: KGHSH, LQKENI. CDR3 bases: TGTGCCAGCTCACCAAAAGATATGAGGAGGGACTCTGGGGCCAACGTCCTGACTTTC. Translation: CASSPKDMRRDSGANVLTF.

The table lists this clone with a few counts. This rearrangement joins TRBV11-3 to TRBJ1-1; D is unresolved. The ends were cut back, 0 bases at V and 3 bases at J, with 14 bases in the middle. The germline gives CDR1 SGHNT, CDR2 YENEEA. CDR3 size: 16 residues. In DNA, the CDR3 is TGTGCCAGCAGCTTAGAAGGGATAGTCTGGGACACTGAAGCTTTCTTT. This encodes CASSLEGIVWDTEAFF.

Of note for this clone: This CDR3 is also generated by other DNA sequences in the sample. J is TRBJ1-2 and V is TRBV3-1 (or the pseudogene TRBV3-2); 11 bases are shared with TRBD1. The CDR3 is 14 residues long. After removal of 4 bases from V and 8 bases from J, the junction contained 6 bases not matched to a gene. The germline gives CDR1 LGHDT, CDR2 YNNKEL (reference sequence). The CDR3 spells CASSPGTGGFGYTF. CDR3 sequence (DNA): TGTGCCAGCAGCCCCGGGACAGGGGGTTTCGGCTACACCTTC.

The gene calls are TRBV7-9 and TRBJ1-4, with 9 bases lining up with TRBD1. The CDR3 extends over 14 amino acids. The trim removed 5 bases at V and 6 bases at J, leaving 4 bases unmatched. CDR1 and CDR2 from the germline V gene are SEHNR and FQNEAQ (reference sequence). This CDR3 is CASSMGQGYEKLFF. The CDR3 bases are TGTGCCAGCAGCATGGGACAGGGTTATGAAAAACTGTTTTTT.

The CDR3 loop is CAWSVYTGVGYTF. As DNA, the CDR3 is TGTGCCTGGAGTGTATATACAGGGGTTGGCTACACCTTC. The rearrangement joins TRBV30 to TRBJ1-2, with 7 bases matching TRBD1. V dropped 0 bases and J dropped 7; count of bases not matched to a gene: 5. CDR3 size: 13 residues. CDR1 GTSNPN and CDR2 SVGIG come from the germline V gene (reference sequence).

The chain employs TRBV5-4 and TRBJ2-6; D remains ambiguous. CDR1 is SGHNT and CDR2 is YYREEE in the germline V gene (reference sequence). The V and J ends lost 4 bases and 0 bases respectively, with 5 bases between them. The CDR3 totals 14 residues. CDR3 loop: CASSPDSGANVLTF. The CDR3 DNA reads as TGTGCCAGCAGCCCTGACTCTGGGGCCAACGTCCTGACTTTC. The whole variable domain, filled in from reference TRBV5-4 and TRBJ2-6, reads ETGVTQSPTHLIKTRGQQVTLRCSSQSGHNTVSWYQQALGQGPQFIFQYYREEENGRGNFPPRFSGLQFPNYSSELNVNALELDDSALYLCASSPDSGANVLTFGAGSRLTVL.

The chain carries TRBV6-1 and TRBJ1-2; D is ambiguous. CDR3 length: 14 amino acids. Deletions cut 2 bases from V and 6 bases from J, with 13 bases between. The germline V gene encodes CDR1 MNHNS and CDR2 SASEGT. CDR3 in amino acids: CASSEKTLGHGYTF. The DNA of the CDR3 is TGTGCCAGCAGTGAAAAGACATTGGGTCATGGCTACACCTTC.

The CDR3 region has the DNA TGTGCCAGCAGCGTAGCAGGCCAGATGAACACCGGGGAGCTGTTTTTT. It is translated as CASSVAGQMNTGELFF. The V call is TRBV9, the J call TRBJ2-2; no clear D gene. Trimming shortened V by 0 bases and J by 1 base, and 10 bases separated the two germline ends. The CDR3 runs to 16 residues. Germline CDR1 and CDR2: SGDLS and YYNGEE.

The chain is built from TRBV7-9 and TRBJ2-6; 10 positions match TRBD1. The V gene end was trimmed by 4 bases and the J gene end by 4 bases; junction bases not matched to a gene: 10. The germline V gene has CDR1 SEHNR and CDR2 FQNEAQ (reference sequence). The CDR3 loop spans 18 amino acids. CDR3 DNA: TGTGCCAGCAGCTACAGGGACAGGGGAACTCTGGGGGCCAACGTCCTGACTTTC. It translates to CASSYRDRGTLGANVLTF.

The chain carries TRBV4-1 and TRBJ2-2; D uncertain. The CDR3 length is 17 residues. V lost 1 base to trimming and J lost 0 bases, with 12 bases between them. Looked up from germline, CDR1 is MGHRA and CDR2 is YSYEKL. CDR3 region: CASSQVFSASNTGELFF. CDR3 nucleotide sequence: TGCGCCAGCAGCCAAGTATTTTCAGCATCGAACACCGGGGAGCTGTTTTTT.

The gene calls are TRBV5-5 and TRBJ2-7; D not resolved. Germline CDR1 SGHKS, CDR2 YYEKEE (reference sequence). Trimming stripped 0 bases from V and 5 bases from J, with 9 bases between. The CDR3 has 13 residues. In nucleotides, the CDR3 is TGTGCCAGCAGCTTGGTTTCAGGAGACGAGCAGTACGTC. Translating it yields CASSLVSGDEQYV.

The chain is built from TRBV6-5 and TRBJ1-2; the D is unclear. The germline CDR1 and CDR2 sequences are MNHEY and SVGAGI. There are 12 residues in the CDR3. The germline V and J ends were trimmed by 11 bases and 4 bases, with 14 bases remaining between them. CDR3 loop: CASREGTYGYTF. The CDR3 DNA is TGTGCCTCCAGAGAGGGAACCTATGGCTACACCTTC.

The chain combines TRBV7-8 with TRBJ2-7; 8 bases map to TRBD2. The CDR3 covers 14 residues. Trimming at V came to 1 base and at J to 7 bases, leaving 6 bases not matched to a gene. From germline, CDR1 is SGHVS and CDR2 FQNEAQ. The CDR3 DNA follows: TGTGCCAGCAGCTTAGATCGGGGGGGACGAGAGCAGTACGTC. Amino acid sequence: CASSLDRGGREQYV.

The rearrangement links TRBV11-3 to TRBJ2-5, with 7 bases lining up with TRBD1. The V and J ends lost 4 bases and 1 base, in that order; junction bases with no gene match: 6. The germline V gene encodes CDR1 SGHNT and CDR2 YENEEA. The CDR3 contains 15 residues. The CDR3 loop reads CASSSHRGAQETQYF. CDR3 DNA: TGTGCCAGCAGCTCTCACAGGGGCGCCCAAGAGACCCAGTACTTC. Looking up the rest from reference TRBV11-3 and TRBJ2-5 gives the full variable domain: EAGVVQSPRYKIIEKKQPVAFWCNPISGHNTLYWYLQNLGQGPELLIRYENEEAVDDSQLPKDRFSAERLKGVDSTLKIQPAELGDSAVYLCASSSHRGAQETQYFGPGTRLLVL.

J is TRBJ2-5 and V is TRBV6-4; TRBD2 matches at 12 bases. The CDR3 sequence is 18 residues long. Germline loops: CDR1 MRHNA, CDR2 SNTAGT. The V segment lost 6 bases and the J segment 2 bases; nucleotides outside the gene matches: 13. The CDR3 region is CASRFRQRTSGEQETQYF. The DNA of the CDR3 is TGTGCCAGCAGGTTCCGACAGAGGACTAGCGGGGAACAAGAGACCCAGTACTTC.

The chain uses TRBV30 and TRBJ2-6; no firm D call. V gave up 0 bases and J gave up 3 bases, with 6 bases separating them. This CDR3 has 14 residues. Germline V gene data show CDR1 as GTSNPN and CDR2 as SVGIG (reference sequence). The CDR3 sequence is CAWSVGFGANVLTF. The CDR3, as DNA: TGTGCCTGGAGTGTAGGTTTTGGGGCCAACGTCCTGACTTTC.

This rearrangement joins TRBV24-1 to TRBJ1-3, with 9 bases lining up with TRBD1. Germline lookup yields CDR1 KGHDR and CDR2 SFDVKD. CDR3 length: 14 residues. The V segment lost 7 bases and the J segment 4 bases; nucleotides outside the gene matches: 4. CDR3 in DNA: TGTGCCACCAGCACAGGGGGCGAAGGAAACACCATATATTTT. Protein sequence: CATSTGGEGNTIYF.

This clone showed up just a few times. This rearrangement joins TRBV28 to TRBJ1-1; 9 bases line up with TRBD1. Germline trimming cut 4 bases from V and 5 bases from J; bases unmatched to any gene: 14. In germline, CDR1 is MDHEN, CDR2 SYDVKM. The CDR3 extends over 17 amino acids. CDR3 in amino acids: CASSSFGLGQGKTEAFF. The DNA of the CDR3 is TGTGCCAGCAGTTCGTTCGGGTTAGGACAGGGGAAAACTGAAGCTTTCTTT. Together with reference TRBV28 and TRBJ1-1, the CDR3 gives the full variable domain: DVKVTQSSRYLVKRTGEKVFLECVQDMDHENMFWYRQDPGLGLRLIYFSYDVKMKEKGDIPEGYSVSREKKERFSLILESASTNQTSMYLCASSSFGLGQGKTEAFFGQGTRLTVV.

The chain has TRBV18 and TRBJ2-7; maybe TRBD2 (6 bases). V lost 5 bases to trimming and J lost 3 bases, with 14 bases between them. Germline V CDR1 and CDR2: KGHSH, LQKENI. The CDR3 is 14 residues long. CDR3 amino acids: CASSGPGTGYEQYV. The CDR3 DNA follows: TGTGCCAGCTCAGGTCCCGGGACTGGCTACGAGCAGTACGTC.

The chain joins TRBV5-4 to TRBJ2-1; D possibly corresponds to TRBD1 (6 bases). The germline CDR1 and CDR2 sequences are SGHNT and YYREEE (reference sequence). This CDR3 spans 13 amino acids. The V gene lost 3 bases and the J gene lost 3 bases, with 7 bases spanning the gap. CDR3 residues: CASSSTGYNEQFF. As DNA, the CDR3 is TGTGCCAGCAGCTCGACAGGCTACAATGAGCAGTTCTTC.

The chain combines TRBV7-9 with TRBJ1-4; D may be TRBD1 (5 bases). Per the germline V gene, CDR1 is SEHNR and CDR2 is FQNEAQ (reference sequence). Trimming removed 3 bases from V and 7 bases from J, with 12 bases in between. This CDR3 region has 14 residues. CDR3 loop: CASSLVGGIEKLFF. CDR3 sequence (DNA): TGTGCCAGCAGCTTGGTCGGGGGGATTGAAAAACTGTTTTTT.

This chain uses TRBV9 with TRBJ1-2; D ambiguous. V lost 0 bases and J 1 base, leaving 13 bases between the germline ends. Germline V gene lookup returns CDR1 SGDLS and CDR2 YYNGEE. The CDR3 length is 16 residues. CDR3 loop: CASSVGQAVVNYGYTF. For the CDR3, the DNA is TGTGCCAGCAGCGTAGGGCAGGCCGTAGTTAACTATGGCTACACCTTC.

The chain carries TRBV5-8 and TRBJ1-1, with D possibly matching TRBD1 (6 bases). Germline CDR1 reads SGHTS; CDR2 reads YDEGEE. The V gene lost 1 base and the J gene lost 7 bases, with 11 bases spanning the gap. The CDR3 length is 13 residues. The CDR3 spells CASSLNREREAFF. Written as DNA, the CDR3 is TGTGCCAGCAGCTTGAACAGGGAGCGTGAAGCTTTCTTT.